The following is a TCR beta chain sequence with its context. As yet, its antigen is unknown. Here immunoSEQ multiplex PCR was the method, and the copy in TCRdb shows in-frame clones only, minus some. Of tens of thousands of clones in the sample, roughly 84% were seen once. This record belongs to a study of OX40 agonist ivuxolimab in advanced cancers. Study as a whole: Under the entry rules, prior anti-PD-1, anti-PD-L1 or anti-CTLA-4 therapy was allowed, and around 40% had some.

Study-level points and caveats: CD4+ T cells averaged fewer expanded clones than CD8+ T cells. Normalized expansion of T-cell clones was also low for some nonresponders.

Prior autoimmune disease or systemic immunosuppression barred patients. V lost 3 bases and J lost 1, with 12 bases in between. Germline lookup yields CDR1 LNHNV and CDR2 YYDKDF (reference sequence). CDR3 length: 15 amino acids. The chain uses TRBV15 and TRBJ1-1; D not resolved. The TCR was taken from an adult with an advanced solid tumor such as melanoma, head and neck, liver or kidney cancer. Source: CD4+ or CD8+ T cells sorted from blood, taken in a trial of the OX40 agonist ivuxolimab. Here the CDR3 reads CATSRPEVGNTEAFF. Written as DNA, the CDR3 is TGTGCCACCAGCAGGCCCGAAGTTGGGAACACTGAAGCTTTCTTT.